This T cell receptor (beta chain) was sequenced for a study of T cells in women clearing cervical HPV infection. Study background: Cases: HPV16-related CIN3 or worse on histology, 2 invasive cancers.

Here immunoSEQ multiplex PCR was the method, and the copy in TCRdb shows in-frame clones only, minus some. The data include 25,000 to 40,000 clones; the top ten clones carry 4.3%. The CDR3 has 15 amino acids. The V gene's germline CDR1 is LNHDA and CDR2 SQIVND (reference sequence). In regard to this clone: The missing CDR3 end, 3 residues past where the read stops, is filled in from the germline J gene.

V is TRBV19 and J is TRBJ1-2; D unresolved. This TCR came from a woman aged 18-69 years with a cervical HPV16 infection that either progressed to CIN3+ or cleared (not recorded which). Sample: blood buffy coat. Here the CDR3 reads CASNLGSSGSRDYTF. Incomplete CDR3 DNA: TGTGCCAGTAACCTAGGGTCTAGCGGGAGCCGAGAC.